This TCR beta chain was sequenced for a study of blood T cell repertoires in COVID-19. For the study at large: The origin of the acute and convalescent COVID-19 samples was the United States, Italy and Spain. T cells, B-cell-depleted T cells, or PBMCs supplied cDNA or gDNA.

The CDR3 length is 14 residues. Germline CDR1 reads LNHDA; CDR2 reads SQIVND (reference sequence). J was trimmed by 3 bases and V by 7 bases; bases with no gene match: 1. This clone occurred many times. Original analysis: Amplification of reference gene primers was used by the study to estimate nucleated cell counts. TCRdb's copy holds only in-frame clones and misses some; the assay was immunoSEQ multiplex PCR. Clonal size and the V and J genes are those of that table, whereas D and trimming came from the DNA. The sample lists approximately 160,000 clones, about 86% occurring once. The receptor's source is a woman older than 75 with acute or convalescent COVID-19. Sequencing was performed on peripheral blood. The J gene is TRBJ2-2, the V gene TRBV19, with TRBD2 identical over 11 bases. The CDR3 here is CASKLAGDTGELFF. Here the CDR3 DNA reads TGTGCCAGTAAACTAGCGGGAGACACCGGGGAGCTGTTTTTT.